The clone carrying this TCR beta chain was counted a few times. Its antigen is not identified. The same CDR3 can be traced to other DNA sequences in this sample. All of the isolated RNA was reverse transcribed, so expressed TCRB transcripts were sequenced. Generated by immunoSEQ multiplex PCR, the TCRdb table keeps only in-frame clones and is missing some. Of 350,000 to 400,000 clones listed, roughly 15% are singletons. This record comes from a study of beta chain features in type 1 diabetes. The CDR3 spans 12 residues. In germline, CDR1 is SQVTM, CDR2 ANQGSEA. The V gene lost 2 bases and the J gene lost 1 base, with 6 bases spanning the gap. Overall study findings and caveats: cDNA-based reads could over-represent cells with high TCR expression. Shorter templates might be favored by PCR, equally in patients and controls. There was a moderate but significant shortening of TCRB CDR3s in all four CD4+ subsets of Type 1 diabetes patients.

The sample taken for sequencing was naive CD4+ T cells from blood. The receptor's source is a woman between 18 and 30 years old in good health. The chain recombines TRBV29-1 with TRBJ2-7; tentatively, D is TRBD1 (5 bases). Written as DNA, the CDR3 is TGCAGCGTTGAAAGGGGATCCTACGAGCAGTACTTC. Translating gives CSVERGSYEQYF.